Following are 26 T cell receptor beta chains from one sample sequenced in a study of radiation and T cells in renal cell carcinoma. Specified time point: blood 4 weeks post-SBRT, at nephrectomy. The sample's treatment: 15 Gy SBRT to primary tumor, nephrectomy 4 weeks later. Assay: immunoSEQ multiplex PCR; the TCRdb copy retains only in-frame clones and omits some. The sample includes tens of thousands of clones, around 85% of them seen just once. The sample in question was blood, obtained from a patient whose treatment included radiotherapy and nephrectomy. The source is a man aged 50-60 years with renal cell carcinoma.

The chain is built from TRBV2 and TRBJ2-7, with 10 bases lining up with TRBD2. Germline V CDR1 and CDR2: SNHLY, FYNNEI. The CDR3 is made up of 14 amino acids. The trim removed 6 bases at V and 2 bases at J, leaving 4 bases unmatched. In DNA form, the CDR3 reads TGTGCCAGCAGCGGGACTAGCGAGGCCTACGAGCAGTACTTC. The encoded protein is CASSGTSEAYEQYF.

This clone was counted between two and nine times. V usage is TRBV28 and J usage is TRBJ1-2; weak D call: TRBD1 (6 bases). The CDR3 extends over 15 amino acids. Trimming stripped 2 bases from V and 0 bases from J, with 10 bases between. Germline V CDR1 and CDR2: MDHEN, SYDVKM. Here the CDR3 reads CASSLAGAANYGYTF. As DNA, the CDR3 is TGTGCCAGCAGTTTAGCAGGGGCGGCTAACTATGGCTACACCTTC.

This chain connects TRBV5-4 to TRBJ1-1; weak D call: TRBD1 (5 bases). The V gene's germline CDR1 is SGHNT and CDR2 YYREEE (reference sequence). Trimming shortened V by 4 bases and J by 3 bases, and 16 bases separated the two germline ends. The CDR3 runs to 15 residues. The CDR3 here is CASSVRMGEYTEAFF. CDR3 nucleotides: TGTGCCAGCAGCGTACGGATGGGGGAATACACTGAAGCTTTCTTT.

The J gene is TRBJ1-5, the V gene TRBV7-8; possible D gene TRBD1, 5 bases. The CDR3 is made up of 19 amino acids. From germline, CDR1 is SGHVS and CDR2 FQNEAQ. V dropped 0 bases and J dropped 1 base, with 19 bases sitting between them. CDR3 coding DNA: TGTGCCAGCAGCTTAGCTCAGGTCGGGGGGGTGATGAGCAATCAGCCCCAGCATTTT. Its translation: CASSLAQVGGVMSNQPQHF.

The rearrangement uses TRBV2 and TRBJ2-3; weak D call: TRBD1 (6 bases). The CDR3 is made up of 15 amino acids. Deletions cut 3 bases from V and 6 bases from J, with 16 bases between. Germline-derived CDR1 and CDR2 are SNHLY and FYNNEI. CDR3 region: CASSDRTGLSDTQYF. The CDR3 DNA reads TGTGCCAGCAGTGATAGAACAGGGTTGTCCGATACGCAGTATTTT. The complete variable domain, with remaining parts taken from reference TRBV2 and TRBJ2-3, reads EPEVTQTPSHQVTQMGQEVILRCVPISNHLYFYWYRQILGQKVEFLVSFYNNEISEKSEIFDDQFSVERPDGSNFTLKIRSTKLEDSAMYFCASSDRTGLSDTQYFGPGTRLTVL.

The rearrangement uses TRBV19 and TRBJ2-7; D not resolved. This CDR3 is 12 amino acids long. Germline CDR1 LNHDA, CDR2 SQIVND (reference sequence). Trimming took 8 bases from V and 4 from J, leaving 12 bases between them. CDR3 residues: CASSWNRYEQYF. The CDR3 nucleotides are TGTGCCAGTTCGTGGAATCGTTACGAGCAGTACTTC.

The gene calls are TRBV5-4 and TRBJ1-2; D gene ambiguous. There are 14 residues in the CDR3. Trimming shortened V by 4 bases and J by 4 bases, and 14 bases separated the two germline ends. Germline V lookup: CDR1 SGHNT, CDR2 YYREEE (reference sequence). The CDR3, as DNA: TGTGCCAGCAGCGCCCCGGGCCAGAGCTATGGCTACACCTTC. Amino acid sequence: CASSAPGQSYGYTF.

This chain joins TRBV19 and TRBJ1-2; D gene uncertain. This CDR3 spans 14 amino acids. CDR1 is LNHDA and CDR2 is SQIVND in the germline V gene (reference sequence). The V end lost 5 bases, the J end lost 4 bases, and 14 bases lay between the germline ends. The CDR3, as DNA: TGTGCCAGTAGTCCATCGACTCCGGCCTATGGCTACACCTTC. It encodes CASSPSTPAYGYTF.

V gene TRBV19 combines with J gene TRBJ1-4; D not certain. Germline CDR1 is LNHDA and CDR2 is SQIVND (reference sequence). CDR3 length equals 15 residues. V lost 6 bases and J 5 bases, leaving 16 bases between the germline ends. The CDR3 here is CASSHAGGGNEKLFF. In DNA, the CDR3 is TGTGCCAGTAGCCACGCGGGAGGAGGGAATGAAAAACTGTTTTTT.

The chain carries TRBV5-5 and TRBJ2-7, with TRBD1 identical over 7 bases. This CDR3 has 14 residues. V shed 0 bases and J 3 bases; nucleotides not matched to a gene: 3. From germline, CDR1 is SGHKS and CDR2 YYEKEE (reference sequence). CDR3: CASSLEGGGYEQYF. The CDR3 DNA reads TGTGCCAGCAGCTTGGAAGGGGGCGGCTACGAGCAGTACTTC.

This clone was found a few times. This chain uses TRBV29-1 with TRBJ2-7, with D possibly TRBD1 on 6 matching bases. Trimming shortened V by 1 base and J by 6 bases, and 10 bases separated the two germline ends. CDR3 size: 12 residues. The V gene's germline CDR1 is SQVTM and CDR2 ANQGSEA. The CDR3 nucleotides are TGCAGCGTTGAAGCCTCAGGGGTCGAGCAGTACTTC. The encoded protein is CSVEASGVEQYF.

V gene TRBV6-4 combines with J gene TRBJ2-3; D is uncertain. This CDR3 is built from 14 residues. V lost 6 bases and J 1 base, leaving 11 bases between the germline ends. Looked up from germline, CDR1 is MRHNA and CDR2 is SNTAGT. CDR3 protein: CASSPQAGTDTQYF. In DNA, the CDR3 is TGTGCCAGCAGCCCTCAGGCTGGCACAGATACGCAGTATTTT.

The chain employs TRBV2 and TRBJ1-1, with 7 bases identical to TRBD1. In germline, CDR1 is SNHLY, CDR2 FYNNEI. V lost 6 bases and J lost 1; bases outside the gene matches: 5. This CDR3 comprises 14 residues. The CDR3 protein is CASSLTGANTEAFF. As DNA, the CDR3 is TGTGCCAGCAGCTTAACAGGGGCGAACACTGAAGCTTTCTTT.

This rearrangement joins TRBV14 to TRBJ2-7, with D perhaps matching TRBD2 (6 bases). The V and J ends lost 4 bases and 4 bases respectively, with 14 bases between them. The CDR3 consists of 14 residues. Per germline, CDR1 SGHDN and CDR2 FVKESK. The CDR3 nucleotides read TGTGCCAGCAGCCCCTCGGGGGTGGGGTACGAGCAGTACTTC. This translates into CASSPSGVGYEQYF.

This sequence joins TRBV11-1 and TRBJ1-3; TRBD1 is a possible D gene (5 bases). V was cut by 4 bases and J by 0 bases, with 13 bases left in between. The CDR3 is 16 amino acids. The germline V gene has CDR1 SGHAT and CDR2 FQDESV (reference sequence). CDR3 amino acids: CASSYRQLSSGNTIYF. The CDR3 DNA reads as TGTGCCAGCAGCTATCGACAGCTCAGCTCTGGAAACACCATATATTTT.

J is TRBJ2-2 and V is TRBV10-3, with 12 positions matching TRBD2. The germline V gene has CDR1 ENHRY and CDR2 SYGVKD. V lost 4 bases, J lost 2 bases, and 8 bases stayed unmatched. CDR3 size: 18 residues. The CDR3 here is CAISAPSGGGFNTGELFF. Here the CDR3 DNA reads TGTGCCATCAGTGCTCCTAGCGGGGGGGGTTTTAACACCGGGGAGCTGTTTTTT.

The chain recombines TRBV28 with TRBJ2-5; the D gene could be TRBD1 or TRBD2 (5 bases each). The CDR3 runs 17 residues. Germline CDR1 and CDR2: MDHEN and SYDVKM. Trimming stripped 5 bases from V and 4 bases from J, with 23 bases between. The chain's CDR3 is CASSPLTTGGRAETQYF. The CDR3 coding sequence is TGTGCCAGCAGTCCACTTACGACTGGGGGACGAGCAGAGACCCAGTACTTC.

The chain recombines TRBV7-2 with TRBJ2-5; 7 nucleotides align to TRBD1. Germline loops: CDR1 SGHTA, CDR2 FQGNSA. This CDR3 is built from 13 residues. With 5 bases clipped from V and 5 bases from J, the junction kept 5 bases outside the gene matches. The CDR3 loop reads CASSTGQRETQYF. CDR3 nucleotides: TGTGCCAGCAGCACGGGACAGCGGGAGACCCAGTACTTC.

Turning to this clone: One end of the junction varies from germline; a read error may be responsible. Other DNA sequences of this sample code for an identical CDR3. J is TRBJ2-1 and V is TRBV4-3; 15 bases match TRBD2. CDR1 and CDR2 from the germline V gene are LGHNA and YSLEER. The CDR3 runs 15 residues. This chain's CDR3 is CASSPGLAGGLEQFF. The CDR3 DNA reads as TGCGCCAGCAGCCCCGGACTAGCGGGGGGGCTTGAGCAATTCTTC.

The J gene is TRBJ2-5, the V gene TRBV13; maybe TRBD2 (7 bases). The CDR3 is 14 residues long. Germline CDR1 is PRHDT and CDR2 is FYEKMQ (reference sequence). Trimming removed 1 base at V and 5 bases at J, with 11 bases between. This CDR3 reads CASSLEGGGETQYF. CDR3 DNA: TGTGCCAGCAGCTTAGAGGGGGGAGGGGAGACCCAGTACTTC.

V usage is TRBV25-1 and J usage is TRBJ2-5; D ambiguous. Germline lookup yields CDR1 MGHDK and CDR2 SYGVNS. This CDR3 is 14 amino acids long. The V gene lost 5 bases and the J gene lost 0 bases, with 10 bases spanning the gap. The CDR3 sequence: CASSQDGYQETQYF. CDR3 sequence (DNA): TGTGCCAGCAGTCAGGACGGTTACCAAGAGACCCAGTACTTC.

V and J are TRBV2 and TRBJ1-5; D is unclear. V gave up 5 bases and J gave up 5 bases, with 10 bases separating them. Germline CDR1 SNHLY, CDR2 FYNNEI. The length of the CDR3 is 13 residues. CDR3 in DNA: TGTGCCAGCAGTCGTACAGTTTATCAGCCCCAGCATTTT. Amino acid sequence: CASSRTVYQPQHF.

This clone came up a few times. V and J are TRBV6-1 and TRBJ1-1; D remains ambiguous. Trimming removed 6 bases at V and 4 bases at J, with 12 bases between. CDR1 is MNHNS, CDR2 SASEGT, per germline. The CDR3 is 13 amino acids. The CDR3 nucleotides read TGTGCCAGCAGCGAGCAAGGGAGCACTGAAGCTTTCTTT. Amino acids: CASSEQGSTEAFF.

The J gene is TRBJ2-5, the V gene TRBV4-1; possibly TRBD2 for D (8 bases). The V end lost 0 bases, the J end lost 5 bases, and 13 bases lay between the germline ends. Germline V gene lookup returns CDR1 MGHRA and CDR2 YSYEKL. CDR3 length equals 15 residues. Written as DNA, the CDR3 is TGCGCCAGCAGCCAAGATCCGGGAGGGGGCGAGACCCAGTACTTC. This gives the protein CASSQDPGGGETQYF.

This clone showed up just a few times. The chain recombines TRBV27 with TRBJ1-6; D ambiguous. This CDR3 comprises 14 residues. Between the trimmed V and J ends, which lost 6 bases and 10 bases, there was a span of 16 bases. CDR1 MNHEY and CDR2 SMNVEV come from the germline V gene (reference sequence). The CDR3 region has the DNA TGTGCCAGCAGCAACTCTCGCCCGGGGTCACCCCTCCACTTT. It translates to CASSNSRPGSPLHF.

The chain uses TRBV7-8 and TRBJ2-7; D is possibly TRBD2 (6 bases). The V gene lost 2 bases and the J gene lost 5 bases, with 19 bases spanning the gap. The CDR3 runs 16 residues. The germline V gene has CDR1 SGHVS and CDR2 FQNEAQ. The CDR3 protein is CASSLSSRGLANEQYF. CDR3 nucleotide sequence: TGTGCCAGCAGCTTATCGTCCCGGGGGTTGGCGAACGAGCAGTACTTC.